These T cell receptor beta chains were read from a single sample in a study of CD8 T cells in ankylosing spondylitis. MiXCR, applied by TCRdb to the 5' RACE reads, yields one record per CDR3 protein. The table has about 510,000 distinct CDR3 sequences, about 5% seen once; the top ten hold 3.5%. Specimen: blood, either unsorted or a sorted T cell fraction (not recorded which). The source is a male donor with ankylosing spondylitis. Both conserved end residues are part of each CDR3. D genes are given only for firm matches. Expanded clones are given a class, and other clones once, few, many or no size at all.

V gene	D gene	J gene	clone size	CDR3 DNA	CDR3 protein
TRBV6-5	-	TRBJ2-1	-	TGTGCCAGCAGTTACTCGAGTTTGGGGAGCGAGAATGAGCAGTTCTTC	CASSYSSLGSENEQFF
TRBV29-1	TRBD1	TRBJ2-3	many	TGCAGCGTTCGGTTACAGGGGGGAACAGATACGCAGTATTTT	CSVRLQGGTDTQYF
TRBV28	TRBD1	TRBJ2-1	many	TGTGCCAGCAAAACACCGGGGACAGGGGTTTCCTACAATGAGCAGTTCTTC	CASKTPGTGVSYNEQFF
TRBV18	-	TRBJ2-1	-	TGTGCCAGCTCACCACCGATGGCCAATGAGCAGTTCTTC	CASSPPMANEQFF
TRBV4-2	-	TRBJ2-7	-	TGTGCCAGCAGCCCGTCATGGGGACTCCCCCCACGGGTGGAGCAGTACTTC	CASSPSWGLPPRVEQYF
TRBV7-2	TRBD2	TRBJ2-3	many	TGTGCCAGCAGCTTGGTAGCGGGAGCTAGCACAGATACGCAGTATTTT	CASSLVAGASTDTQYF
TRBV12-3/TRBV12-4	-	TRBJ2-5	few	TGTGCCAGCTCGCGGTGGCAGAACCAAGAGACCCAGTACTTC	CASSRWQNQETQYF
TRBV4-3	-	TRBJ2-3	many	TGCGCCAGCAGCCAAGATCATACTTATACGCAGTATTTT	CASSQDHTYTQYF
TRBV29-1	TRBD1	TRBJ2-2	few	TGCAGCGCCCGGGACAGCAACACCGGGGAGCTGTTTTTT	CSARDSNTGELFF
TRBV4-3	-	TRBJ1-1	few	TGCGCCAGCAGCCAAGGAGTATATGGCGCTGAAGCTTTCTTT	CASSQGVYGAEAFF
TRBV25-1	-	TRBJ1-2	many	TGTGCCAGCAGTGAATCCCCAGGAACCCTTTATGGCTACACCTTC	CASSESPGTLYGYTF
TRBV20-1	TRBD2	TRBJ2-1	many	TGCAGTGCCGACAGGGGGCTAGCGGGAGGGTACAATGAGCAGTTCTTC	CSADRGLAGGYNEQFF
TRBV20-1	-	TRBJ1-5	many	TGCAGTGCAGCCGTCGGCAATCAGCCCCAGCATTTT	CSAAVGNQPQHF
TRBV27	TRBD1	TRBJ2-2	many	TGTGCCAGCAGCCCCACGGGACAGGGGTTCACCGGGGAGCTGTTTTTT	CASSPTGQGFTGELFF
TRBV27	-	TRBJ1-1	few	TGTGCCAGCAGCCCCGAAAGGGTGGGCGAAATCAGGGCTGAAGCTTTCTTT	CASSPERVGEIRAEAFF